These 24 T cell receptor beta chains were all obtained from the same sample, sequenced in a study of CD8 T cells in ankylosing spondylitis. TCRdb re-called the 5' RACE reads with MiXCR, one entry per CDR3 protein. The sample includes approximately 540,000 distinct CDR3 sequences, roughly 13% seen only once; the top ten take 6.8%. The antigens these receptors bind are not known. Overall study results and limits: Ankylosing spondylitis blood appeared to carry a characteristic TCR beta motif of roughly 8 highly homologous variants.

The specimen was blood, either unsorted or a sorted T cell fraction (not recorded which). These receptors originate from a male donor with ankylosing spondylitis.

A few counts support this clonotype. The V call is TRBV7-2, the J call TRBJ2-5; 8 bases line up with TRBD2. The length of the CDR3 is 16 residues. After removal of 1 base from V and 5 bases from J, the junction contained 9 bases not matched to a gene. Germline assignment: CDR1 SGHTA and CDR2 FQGNSA. The CDR3 region is CASSLGAGAARETQYF. For the CDR3, the DNA is TGTGCCAGCAGCTTAGGAGCGGGAGCGGCACGGGAGACCCAGTACTTC.

The V and J genes are TRBV9 and TRBJ2-1, with 9 positions matching TRBD2. V lost 2 bases, J lost 5 bases, and 5 bases stayed unmatched. Germline V gene lookup returns CDR1 SGDLS and CDR2 YYNGEE. The CDR3 length is 15 residues. The CDR3 DNA sequence: TGTGCCAGCAGCGTTCGAGCGGGAGGAAACAATGAGCAGTTCTTC. The encoded protein is CASSVRAGGNNEQFF.

This clonotype showed up just a few times. V and J are TRBV2 and TRBJ2-2, with 8 bases matching TRBD2. Germline V CDR1 and CDR2: SNHLY, FYNNEI. The junction had 10 bases not matched to a gene; V was cut back by 6 bases and J by 7 bases. The CDR3 contains 15 residues. CDR3 sequence reads: CASSPSGRWVGELFF. Here the CDR3 DNA reads TGTGCCAGCAGCCCGAGCGGGAGATGGGTCGGGGAGCTGTTTTTT. Full variable domain (missing parts from reference TRBV2 and TRBJ2-2): EPEVTQTPSHQVTQMGQEVILRCVPISNHLYFYWYRQILGQKVEFLVSFYNNEISEKSEIFDDQFSVERPDGSNFTLKIRSTKLEDSAMYFCASSPSGRWVGELFFGEGSRLTVL.

The rearrangement links TRBV15 to TRBJ2-5; the match to TRBD2 covers 10 bases. The V and J ends lost 4 bases and 5 bases, in that order; junction bases with no gene match: 7. This CDR3 is built from 15 residues. Germline V gene sequence: CDR1 LNHNV, CDR2 YYDKDF (reference sequence). The DNA of the CDR3 is TGTGCCACCAGCACCAGGACTAGCGGTCCGGAGACCCAGTACTTC. This translates into CATSTRTSGPETQYF. Full variable domain (rest looked up from reference TRBV15 and TRBJ2-5): DAMVIQNPRYQVTQFGKPVTLSCSQTLNHNVMYWYQQKSSQAPKLLFHYYDKDFNNEADTPDNFQSRRPNTSFCFLDIRSPGLGDTAMYLCATSTRTSGPETQYFGPGTRLLVL.

This sequence joins TRBV4-2 and TRBJ1-2, with D maybe TRBD1 (6 bases). The CDR3 is made up of 16 amino acids. Trimming cost V 0 bases and J 4 bases, with 15 bases left between them. CDR1 is LGHNA, CDR2 YNFKEQ, per germline. This chain's CDR3 is CASSQDTRGQRYGYTF. As DNA, the CDR3 is TGTGCCAGCAGCCAAGATACCAGGGGACAACGCTATGGCTACACCTTC.

This clonotype was detected ten times or more. The chain carries TRBV5-1 and TRBJ1-6; D may be TRBD1 (6 bases). From germline, CDR1 is SGHRS and CDR2 YFSETQ. CDR3 length: 16 amino acids. V was shortened by 0 bases and J by 7 bases, with 14 bases between the two germline ends. The CDR3 DNA reads as TGCGCCAGCAGCTTGGGGGGGCCGCCAGCCAATTCACCCCTCCACTTT. This translates into CASSLGGPPANSPLHF.

The chain links TRBV5-1 to TRBJ2-5, with 9 bases matching TRBD2. Germline V gene sequence: CDR1 SGHRS, CDR2 YFSETQ. The CDR3 consists of 17 residues. V shed 0 bases and J 4 bases; nucleotides not matched to a gene: 10. CDR3 protein: CASSLAFAGGPPETQYF. The CDR3, as DNA: TGCGCCAGCAGCTTGGCCTTTGCGGGAGGGCCCCCAGAGACCCAGTACTTC.

The V call is TRBV12-3 or TRBV12-4, the J call TRBJ1-2; D is perhaps TRBD1 (5 bases). V was trimmed by 2 bases and J by 5 bases, leaving 9 bases between them. This CDR3 is built from 13 residues. The CDR3 nucleotides are TGTGCCAGCAGTTTAAAGGCAGGGTATGGCTACACCTTC. Its protein product is CASSLKAGYGYTF.

This chain joins TRBV18 and TRBJ2-5; D gene ambiguous. CDR3 size: 12 residues. Germline assignment: CDR1 KGHSH and CDR2 LQKENI. The V gene lost 3 bases and the J gene lost 2 bases, with 4 bases spanning the gap. In DNA, the CDR3 is TGTGCCAGCTCACCCGAACAAGAGACCCAGTACTTC. Residues: CASSPEQETQYF. Full variable domain (outside the CDR3, taken from reference TRBV18 and TRBJ2-5): NAGVMQNPRHLVRRRGQEARLRCSPMKGHSHVYWYRQLPEEGLKFMVYLQKENIIDESGMPKERFSAEFPKEGPSILRIQQVVRGDSAAYFCASSPEQETQYFGPGTRLLVL.

This clonotype has more than one count but fewer than ten. The V gene is TRBV20-1, the J gene TRBJ2-5; 7 bases line up with TRBD2. The CDR3 consists of 13 residues. Trimming cost V 7 bases and J 2 bases; bases outside gene matches: 7. CDR1 is DFQATT and CDR2 is SNEGSKA in the germline V gene (reference sequence). The CDR3 coding sequence is TGCAGTGGCCTCCGGGACTATCAAGAGACCCAGTACTTC. Protein product: CSGLRDYQETQYF.

In this sample, this clonotype turned up a few times. This chain joins TRBV20-1 and TRBJ2-7; D perhaps matches TRBD1 (6 bases). V was trimmed by 5 bases and J by 1 base, leaving 21 bases between them. Germline CDR1 is DFQATT and CDR2 is SNEGSKA (reference sequence). The CDR3 is 16 residues long. The CDR3 sequence: CSAPPGTSFGSYEQYF. The CDR3 DNA reads TGCAGTGCTCCCCCCGGGACATCATTCGGATCCTACGAGCAGTACTTC.

This clonotype has more than one count but fewer than ten. The chain joins TRBV12-3 or TRBV12-4 to TRBJ2-3; TRBD2 aligns across 10 bases. The CDR3 length is 16 residues. After removal of 1 base from V and 6 bases from J, the junction contained 7 bases not matched to a gene. For the CDR3, the DNA is TGTGCCAGCAGTTTAGTGGGAGCGGGAGGGATGGATACGCAGTATTTT. Translation: CASSLVGAGGMDTQYF.

J is TRBJ2-7 and V is TRBV5-6; D is tentatively TRBD1 or TRBD2 (5 bases each). V was shortened by 4 bases and J by 3 bases, with 11 bases between the two germline ends. The germline gives CDR1 SGHDT, CDR2 YYEEEE. The CDR3 covers 13 residues. CDR3 bases: TGTGCCAGCAGCAAGGGACGGGTCTACGAGCAGTACGTC. It is translated as CASSKGRVYEQYV.

The rearrangement uses TRBV7-2 and TRBJ2-3; TRBD2 aligns across 9 bases. Germline values: CDR1 SGHTA, CDR2 FQGNSA. The V segment lost 5 bases and the J segment 6 bases; nucleotides outside the gene matches: 12. This CDR3 is 16 amino acids long. The CDR3 spells CASSGGAAGGTDTQYF. In DNA, the CDR3 is TGTGCCAGCAGCGGAGGGGCGGCGGGAGGGACGGATACGCAGTATTTT.

This clonotype was detected a few times. V is TRBV24-1 and J is TRBJ2-7, with TRBD1 as a possible D gene (6 bases). Between the trimmed V and J ends, which lost 3 bases and 4 bases, there was a span of 15 bases. The CDR3 is 15 amino acids. CDR1 is KGHDR, CDR2 SFDVKD, per germline. CDR3 sequence: CATSDDTGTPYEQYV. CDR3 sequence (DNA): TGTGCCACCAGTGATGATACCGGGACACCTTACGAGCAGTACGTC.

This clonotype was seen more than once but under ten times. The chain carries TRBV10-3 and TRBJ2-2; possibly TRBD1 for D (10 bases). Germline V gene sequence: CDR1 ENHRY, CDR2 SYGVKD. The CDR3 loop spans 17 amino acids. Trimming took off 3 bases at V and 6 bases at J, with 20 bases between the two ends. The CDR3 sequence: CAISDLAGTGVAGELFF. The DNA of the CDR3 is TGTGCCATCAGTGACCTAGCGGGGACAGGGGTTGCCGGGGAGCTGTTTTTT.

This clonotype was recorded many times. J is TRBJ1-5 and V is TRBV20-1, with D perhaps TRBD1 (5 bases). Trimming cost V 5 bases and J 3 bases, with 11 bases left between them. The CDR3 has 13 residues. Germline assignment: CDR1 DFQATT and CDR2 SNEGSKA (reference sequence). CDR3 amino acids: CSASTGVNQPQHF. CDR3 in DNA: TGCAGTGCTTCCACAGGAGTCAATCAGCCCCAGCATTTT.

This clonotype has only a few counts. V and J are TRBV20-1 and TRBJ2-3; 9 bases are a match to TRBD1. The ends lost 6 bases at V and 6 bases at J; junction bases unmatched: 10. This CDR3 comprises 14 residues. Germline assignment: CDR1 DFQATT and CDR2 SNEGSKA (reference sequence). CDR3 sequence: CSAPGTGRTDTQYF. CDR3 DNA sequence: TGCAGTGCCCCCGGGACAGGGAGAACGGATACGCAGTATTTT.

There are many counts of this clonotype. The rearrangement links TRBV7-2 to TRBJ2-3; D unclear. The length of the CDR3 is 12 residues. V was pared by 4 bases and J by 6 bases, with 8 bases between. In germline, CDR1 is SGHTA, CDR2 FQGNSA. This CDR3 reads CASSSYSDTQYF. In nucleotides, the CDR3 is TGTGCCAGCAGCTCCTATTCGGATACGCAGTATTTT.

This clonotype was seen only a few times. The genes are TRBV5-1 and TRBJ2-5; 7 bases fit TRBD1. CDR3 length: 14 residues. V lost 1 base, J lost 3 bases, and 3 bases stayed unmatched. Per germline, CDR1 SGHRS and CDR2 YFSETQ. Here the CDR3 reads CASSLTGAEETQYF. CDR3 nucleotide sequence: TGCGCCAGCAGCTTGACAGGGGCGGAAGAGACCCAGTACTTC.

V is TRBV6-1 and J is TRBJ2-1; D call uncertain. The CDR3 has 14 residues. The germline CDR1 and CDR2 sequences are MNHNS and SASEGT. V shed 6 bases and J shed 6 bases, with 15 bases lying between them. The CDR3 loop is CASSRRYGGNEQFF. The CDR3 coding sequence is TGTGCCAGCAGCAGACGGTACGGTGGCAATGAGCAGTTCTTC.

The gene calls are TRBV6-1 and TRBJ2-7, with D perhaps assigned TRBD1 or TRBD2 (6 bases each). CDR1 is MNHNS, CDR2 SASEGT, per germline. Trimming removed 6 bases at V and 4 bases at J, with 13 bases between. The CDR3 totals 13 residues. Written as DNA, the CDR3 is TGTGCCAGCAGCCGGGGGCCCTCATACGAGCAGTACGTC. It yields the protein CASSRGPSYEQYV.

The DNA for the CDR3 is TGTGCCAGCAGCTCAGGGGGTGTCAGCTACACCTTC. It yields the protein CASSSGGVSYTF. The chain links TRBV7-9 to TRBJ1-2, with TRBD1 matching 7 bases. Germline values: CDR1 SEHNR, CDR2 FQNEAQ (reference sequence). Unmatched junction bases numbered 5, after V lost 4 bases and J lost 9 bases. This CDR3 comprises 12 residues.

This clonotype was observed a single time. The genes are TRBV20-1 and TRBJ2-3, with TRBD2 identical over 13 bases. CDR1 and CDR2 from the germline V gene are DFQATT and SNEGSKA (reference sequence). CDR3 length: 16 amino acids. This CDR3 is CWPTSGRALYTDTQYF. CDR3 DNA: TGCTGGCCCACTAGCGGGAGGGCCCTTTACACAGATACGCAGTATTTT.